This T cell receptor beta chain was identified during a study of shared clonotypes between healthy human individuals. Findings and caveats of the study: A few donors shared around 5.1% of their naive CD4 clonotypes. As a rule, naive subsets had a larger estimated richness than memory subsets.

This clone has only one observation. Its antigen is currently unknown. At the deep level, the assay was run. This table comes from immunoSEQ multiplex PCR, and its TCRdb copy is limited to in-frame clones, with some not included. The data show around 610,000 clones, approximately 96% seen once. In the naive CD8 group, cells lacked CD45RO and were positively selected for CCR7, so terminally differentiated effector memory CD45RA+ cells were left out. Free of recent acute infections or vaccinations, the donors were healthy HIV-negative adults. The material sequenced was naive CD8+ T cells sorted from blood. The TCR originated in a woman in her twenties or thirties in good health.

The CDR3 DNA reads TGTGCCAGCCACGTCTTAGAGGGAAATGAGCAGTTCTTC. It codes for CASHVLEGNEQFF. The chain carries TRBV9 and TRBJ2-1, with TRBD2 as a possible D gene (5 bases). This CDR3 region has 13 residues. The germline V and J ends were trimmed by 7 bases and 7 bases, with 15 bases remaining between them. From germline, CDR1 is SGDLS and CDR2 YYNGEE.